The clone carrying this T cell receptor beta chain has only a few counts. The antigen remains unidentified. Amplification targeted TCR beta CDR3 regions from RNA transcripts. During a first-round RT-PCR of the TCR CDR3, the HTBI primer set was used. TCRdb ran MiXCR on the multiplex PCR reads and lists one entry per CDR3 protein. The sample lists about 380,000 distinct CDR3 sequences, roughly 13% occurring once. Trimming cost V 3 bases and J 0 bases, with 16 bases left between them. Germline assignment: CDR1 SGHDT and CDR2 YYEEEE. The CDR3 has 16 residues. This specimen comes from a study of T cells in Graves' hyperthyroidism and ophthalmopathy. Study-wide results and limits: Median prediction lead before ophthalmopathy onset was 5.5 to 7 months with the model.

Not enrolled were patients with uncontrolled infection, other autoimmune disease, pregnancy or lactation. Input material: blood. This TCR was sampled from a man aged 30-40 years with Graves' hyperthyroidism that later progressed to Graves' ophthalmopathy. V and J are TRBV5-6 and TRBJ2-7; possibly TRBD2 for D (6 bases). The CDR3 region has the DNA TGTGCCAGCAGCTGGTGGTCCGGGACTGGCTCCTACGAGCAGTACTTC. Protein product: CASSWWSGTGSYEQYF.